These T cell receptor beta chains were read from a single sample in a study of technical replicates of blood from a few donors. Produced via immunoSEQ multiplex PCR; TCRdb's table is partial and in-frame only. The table records 50,000 to 55,000 clones, 86% of them present only once. Sequenced: PBMCs. The receptors were gathered from a human donor in good health. Some clones in this sample may be carry-over from other donors' samples. CDR3s include the opening cysteine and the closing phenylalanine or tryptophan. A D gene is named only where the DNA matches it firmly. The size entry is marked missing in some rows and otherwise reads once, few, many or a size class.

cdr3_aa cdr3_nt j_call clone_size v_call cdr3_length d_call
CASSYTGGDNEGELFF TGTGCCAGCAGCTACACAGGGGGAGATAATGAAGGGGAGCTGTTTTTT TRBJ2-2 few TRBV7-9 16 TRBD1
CASSGDRPGANVLTF TGTGCCAGCAGCGGTGACAGGCCTGGGGCCAACGTCCTGACTTTC TRBJ2-6 . TRBV5-4 15 .
CASSESLKGASNIQYF TGTGCCAGCAGTGAATCGCTGAAGGGGGCGAGTAACATTCAGTACTTC TRBJ2-4 . TRBV25-1 16 TRBD1
CASSLDAGTGGREQFF TGCGCCAGCAGCTTGGACGCCGGGACAGGGGGACGTGAGCAGTTCTTC TRBJ2-1 once TRBV5-1 16 TRBD1
CATSRGTGTGFNEQYF TGTGCCACCAGCAGGGGAACCGGGACAGGGTTTAACGAGCAGTACTTC TRBJ2-7 . TRBV15 16 TRBD1
CASSQEADSTIQYF TGCGCCAGCAGCCAAGAAGCGGACAGTACAATTCAGTACTTC TRBJ2-4 . TRBV4-1 14 .
CAWYPRDRNSPLHF TGTGCCTGGTACCCCCGGGACAGAAATTCACCCCTCCACTTT TRBJ1-6 . TRBV30 14 TRBD1
CASSIPESNQPQHF TGTGCCAGTAGTATTCCCGAGAGCAATCAGCCCCAGCATTTT TRBJ1-5 . TRBV19 14 .
CAWSETKMTGNTEAFF TGTGCCTGGAGTGAAACAAAAATGACAGGGAACACTGAAGCTTTCTTT TRBJ1-1 few TRBV30 16 .
CASSLGQGGAGELFF TGTGCCAGCAGTTTGGGACAGGGGGGAGCCGGGGAGCTGTTTTTT TRBJ2-2 . TRBV6-5 15 TRBD1
CASSAPGQGTYEQYF TGTGCCAGCAGCGCGCCGGGACAGGGGACCTACGAGCAGTACTTC TRBJ2-7 . TRBV7-2 15 TRBD1
CASSIRPSRETQYF TGTGCCAGCTCGATCCGACCATCCAGGGAGACCCAGTACTTC TRBJ2-5 . TRBV27 14 .
CASSLPESVGSEQYF TGCGCCAGCAGCCTACCGGAGTCTGTAGGCTCCGAGCAGTACTTC TRBJ2-7 . TRBV5-1 15 .
CASSLAGLSYEQYF TGTGCCAGCAGCTTGGCGGGCCTCTCCTACGAGCAGTACTTC TRBJ2-7 . TRBV7-6 14 .
CASSYIGSSYNEQFF TGTGCCAGTAGTTATATAGGGAGCTCCTACAATGAGCAGTTCTTC TRBJ2-1 . TRBV19 15 .
CASSQGLDSYEQYF TGTGCCAGCAGCCAAGGACTCGACAGCTACGAGCAGTACTTC TRBJ2-7 once TRBV4-2 14 .
CASSSGTSGRTGLEQYF TGTGCCAGCAGCTCCGGGACTAGCGGGAGAACGGGGCTCGAGCAGTACTTC TRBJ2-7 . TRBV5-6 17 TRBD2
CASKTGTTTGELFF TGTGCCAGTAAGACGGGGACAACCACCGGGGAGCTGTTTTTT TRBJ2-2 . TRBV7-2 14 .
CASSVTDRGHYEQYF TGTGCCAGCAGCGTAACTGACAGGGGGCACTACGAGCAGTACTTC TRBJ2-7 . TRBV9 15 TRBD1
CASRGGPLLGYTF TGTGCCAGCAGAGGAGGCCCTCTTTTGGGCTACACCTTC TRBJ1-2 . TRBV2 13 .
CASRYPTSGEADTQYF TGTGCCAGCAGGTATCCGACTAGCGGGGAAGCGGATACGCAGTATTTT TRBJ2-3 many TRBV6-6 16 TRBD2
CASSLSGYEQYF TGTGCCAGCAGCTTAAGCGGGTACGAGCAGTACTTC TRBJ2-7 few TRBV5-6 12 .
CASSGRAGGDYGYTF TGTGCCAGCAGCGGGAGGGCAGGGGGCGACTATGGCTACACCTTC TRBJ1-2 few TRBV7-9 15 TRBD1
CSVETTGQISGNTIYF TGCAGCGTCGAAACGACAGGGCAGATCTCTGGAAACACCATATATTTT TRBJ1-3 once TRBV29-1 16 TRBD1
CAISPGPGLTDADTQYF TGTGCCATCAGTCCCGGACCGGGACTTACCGACGCAGATACGCAGTATTTT TRBJ2-3 . TRBV10-3 17 .
CASSGGTSGGYLQETQYF TGTGCCAGCAGCGGAGGGACTAGCGGGGGGTACCTTCAAGAGACCCAGTACTTC TRBJ2-5 few TRBV5-6 18 TRBD2
CASGTSGSSIETQYF TGTGCCAGTGGGACTAGCGGGAGTTCAATAGAGACCCAGTACTTC TRBJ2-5 . TRBV2 15 TRBD2
CASSLRSQGAVEQYF TGTGCCAGCAGCTTAAGGTCGCAGGGGGCTGTCGAGCAGTACTTC TRBJ2-7 once TRBV7-6 15 TRBD1
CSVELQGMDEQYF TGCAGCGTTGAACTTCAGGGAATGGACGAGCAGTACTTC TRBJ2-7 . TRBV29-1 13 .
CASSLGSGVYNEQFF TGTGCCAGCAGCTTAGGTAGCGGAGTCTACAATGAGCAGTTCTTC TRBJ2-1 . TRBV7-3 15 .
CASSRDWAGGQETQYF TGTGCCAGCAGCAGGGACTGGGCAGGGGGACAAGAGACCCAGTACTTC TRBJ2-5 . TRBV5-4 16 .
CASSRLAEYQETQYF TGTGCCAGCAGTAGGCTAGCGGAATACCAAGAGACCCAGTACTTC TRBJ2-5 many TRBV5-6 15 TRBD2
CATRGTSVSPLHF TGTGCCACCAGAGGGACTTCGGTCTCACCCCTCCACTTT TRBJ1-6 once TRBV15 13 .
CASSSDSQETQYF TGTGCCAGCAGTTCCGACAGCCAAGAGACCCAGTACTTC TRBJ2-5 . TRBV2 13 .
CASSKQQGYEQFF TGTGCCAGCAGCAAACAGCAGGGTTATGAGCAGTTCTTC TRBJ2-1 few TRBV6-5 13 .
CAISDAGTSGNYEQYF TGTGCCATCAGTGACGCCGGGACTAGCGGGAACTACGAGCAGTACTTC TRBJ2-7 once TRBV10-3 16 TRBD2
CASSLDGGANEQFF TGTGCCAGCAGCTTAGACGGGGGGGCCAATGAGCAGTTCTTC TRBJ2-1 once TRBV11-2 14 TRBD2
CASSQGTHTEAFF TGCGCCAGCAGCCAAGGTACTCACACTGAAGCTTTCTTT TRBJ1-1 . TRBV4-1 13 .
CASSLDGGDTEAFF TGTGCCAGCAGCTTGGACGGGGGGGACACTGAAGCTTTCTTT TRBJ1-1 . TRBV5-8 14 .
CASSQDGNRLNEQYF TGCGCCAGCAGCCAAGATGGAAACAGGCTGAACGAGCAGTACTTC TRBJ2-7 . TRBV4-3 15 .
CASSFVGANYGYTF TGTGCCAGCAGCTTTGTGGGAGCTAACTATGGCTACACCTTC TRBJ1-2 once TRBV7-9 14 .
CASSSRGPNEQFF TGTGCCAGCAGCTCCAGGGGTCCGAATGAGCAGTTCTTC TRBJ2-1 . TRBV7-2 13 .